Presented here are 32 T cell receptor beta chains from one specimen sequenced in a study of Ad26.COV2.S vaccination and SARS-CoV-2 variants. Profiled with immunoSEQ multiplex PCR; TCRdb holds only in-frame clones, not every one. The sample yields about 350,000 clones, around 90% seen once. Treatment noted: over 15 received Ad26.COV2.S at low or high dose, single or two shots; 5 received placebo; per-sample allocation not given. Following the first vaccine or placebo injection, samples were taken on day 63. The material was peripheral blood, obtained in a trial of Ad26.COV2.S vaccine versus placebo. The receptor set was obtained from a person between 18 and 59 years old who received the Ad26.COV2.S COVID-19 vaccine or a placebo.

V and J are TRBV4-3 and TRBJ2-3; 8 nucleotides line up with TRBD1. Trimming took 4 bases from V and 6 from J; bases not matched to a gene: 3. Germline CDR1 reads LGHNA; CDR2 reads YSLEER. This CDR3 comprises 13 residues. CDR3 loop: CASSRTGKDTQYF. The CDR3 bases are TGCGCCAGCAGCCGGACAGGGAAGGATACGCAGTATTTT.

The V and J genes are TRBV18 and TRBJ2-7; a weak D match, TRBD1 (5 bases). The CDR3 totals 14 residues. Trimming shortened V by 2 bases and J by 5 bases, and 13 bases separated the two germline ends. The germline V gene encodes CDR1 KGHSH and CDR2 LQKENI. The CDR3 reads CASSPTQGVNEQYF. CDR3 DNA: TGTGCCAGCTCACCAACCCAGGGCGTGAACGAGCAGTACTTC.

The chain uses TRBV6-5 and TRBJ2-1, with TRBD1 identical over 8 bases. This CDR3 has 14 amino acids. CDR1 is MNHEY and CDR2 is SVGAGI in the germline V gene. J was trimmed by 9 bases and V by 2 bases; bases with no gene match: 6. The CDR3 protein is CASSYGQGYGEQFF. The CDR3 bases are TGTGCCAGCAGTTACGGACAGGGATACGGTGAGCAGTTCTTC.

The chain combines TRBV11-1 with TRBJ1-1; tentative D call: TRBD1 (5 bases). This CDR3 comprises 16 residues. Per the germline V gene, CDR1 is SGHAT and CDR2 is FQDESV (reference sequence). Between the trimmed V and J ends, which lost 6 bases and 0 bases, there was a span of 17 bases. The CDR3 reads CASSRNPGLMNTEAFF. CDR3 nucleotides: TGTGCCAGCAGTCGAAATCCGGGACTCATGAACACTGAAGCTTTCTTT.

The V gene is TRBV9, the J gene TRBJ1-1, with TRBD1 as a possible D gene (5 bases). V gave up 0 bases and J gave up 5 bases, with 11 bases separating them. Germline values: CDR1 SGDLS, CDR2 YYNGEE. This CDR3 is built from 14 residues. The CDR3 sequence is CASSVETGHTEAFF. CDR3 nucleotides: TGTGCCAGCAGCGTAGAAACAGGTCATACTGAAGCTTTCTTT.

This clone appeared a few times. The DNA of the CDR3 is TGTGCCAGCAGTTTATCCGGTCCAGGGACAATTTATGGCTACACCTTC. This gives the protein CASSLSGPGTIYGYTF. This chain connects TRBV27 to TRBJ1-2; tentatively, D is TRBD1 (6 bases). Trimming removed 0 bases at V and 5 bases at J, with 16 bases between. In germline, CDR1 is MNHEY, CDR2 SMNVEV (reference sequence). There are 16 residues in the CDR3.

The chain is built from TRBV29-1 and TRBJ2-7, with TRBD2 matching 10 bases. The CDR3 loop spans 13 amino acids. V gave up 5 bases and J gave up 4 bases; unmatched junction bases: 5. The V gene's germline CDR1 is SQVTM and CDR2 ANQGSEA. The CDR3 reads CSVTGLAAYEQYF. CDR3 bases: TGCAGCGTTACCGGACTAGCGGCTTACGAGCAGTACTTC.

This clone was seen a few times. The J gene is TRBJ1-1, the V gene TRBV7-9; D unresolved. CDR1 is SEHNR and CDR2 is FQNEAQ in the germline V gene (reference sequence). Trimming stripped 1 base from V and 10 bases from J, with 10 bases between. The CDR3 is 12 residues long. CDR3 DNA: TGTGCCAGCAGCTTAGGCGGGATGGGAGCTTTCTTT. Its protein is CASSLGGMGAFF.

This clone showed up just once. The V gene is TRBV6-5, the J gene TRBJ1-1; D possibly corresponds to TRBD1 (6 bases). V was clipped by 0 bases and J by 1 base, with 9 bases between them. Germline values: CDR1 MNHEY, CDR2 SVGAGI. The CDR3 runs to 15 residues. The CDR3 nucleotides are TGTGCCAGCAGTTACTCCAGGGGTAGGAACACTGAAGCTTTCTTT. Protein: CASSYSRGRNTEAFF.

The chain combines TRBV7-9 with TRBJ2-7; tentative D call: TRBD1 (5 bases). V was clipped by 5 bases and J by 0 bases, with 14 bases between them. Germline values: CDR1 SEHNR, CDR2 FQNEAQ (reference sequence). The CDR3 length is 15 residues. The CDR3 DNA is TGTGCCAGCAGCAACACAGGCCTAAGCTCCTACGAGCAGTACTTC. Its protein is CASSNTGLSSYEQYF.

Comment on this clone: Other nucleotide sequences from this sample produce the same CDR3. The chain couples TRBV3-1 (or the pseudogene TRBV3-2) to TRBJ2-1; unclear D gene. Trimming pared 11 bases from V and 6 bases from J, leaving 20 bases between. Germline assignment: CDR1 LGHDT and CDR2 YNNKEL (reference sequence). The CDR3 totals 14 residues. The DNA for the CDR3 is TGTGCCGCAGGCCGTACCCCTATTACCAATGAGCAGTTCTTC. Its translation is CAAGRTPITNEQFF.

This clone was found once. The chain is built from TRBV2 and TRBJ1-5; 9 bases match TRBD1. The V gene's germline CDR1 is SNHLY and CDR2 FYNNEI. There are 16 residues in the CDR3. V lost 6 bases to trimming and J lost 2 bases; unmatched junction nucleotides: 8. The CDR3 protein is CASRSGTGRRNQPQHF. In DNA, the CDR3 is TGTGCCAGCAGGTCAGGGACAGGGAGACGCAATCAGCCCCAGCATTTT.

The chain employs TRBV30 and TRBJ1-5, with 8 bases lining up with TRBD1. Germline V CDR1 and CDR2: GTSNPN, SVGIG (reference sequence). The J segment lost 7 bases and the V segment lost 7 bases, leaving 15 bases of the junction unmatched. This CDR3 spans 15 amino acids. CDR3 protein: CALRSGQGWEQPQHF. In DNA, the CDR3 is TGTGCCTTACGCTCAGGACAGGGTTGGGAGCAGCCCCAGCATTTT.

The V and J genes are TRBV5-6 and TRBJ2-3; perhaps TRBD2 as D (5 bases). Germline-derived CDR1 and CDR2 are SGHDT and YYEEEE. V was trimmed by 3 bases and J by 2 bases, leaving 10 bases between them. CDR3 length: 14 amino acids. In nucleotides, the CDR3 is TGTGCCAGCAGCTATGGACTGGCCACAGATACGCAGTATTTT. Translated: CASSYGLATDTQYF.

The genes are TRBV3-1 (or the pseudogene TRBV3-2) and TRBJ1-2; 7 nucleotides line up with TRBD1. With V trimmed by 5 bases and J by 0 bases, 6 bases remained unmatched. Germline CDR1 is LGHDT and CDR2 is YNNKEL (reference sequence). The CDR3 length is 15 residues. The CDR3 reads CASSYRGQANYGYTF. CDR3 DNA sequence: TGTGCCAGCAGCTATCGCGGACAGGCTAACTATGGCTACACCTTC.

The chain couples TRBV6-5 to TRBJ2-5, with no clear D. The germline gives CDR1 MNHEY, CDR2 SVGAGI. Trimming took off 2 bases at V and 2 bases at J, with 9 bases between the two ends. The CDR3 covers 14 residues. CDR3 nucleotides: TGTGCCAGCAGTTACAACCGCAGACAAGAGACCCAGTACTTC. This codes for CASSYNRRQETQYF.

In its sample, this clone was seen once. The chain links TRBV7-3 to TRBJ2-7; 7 nucleotides match TRBD1. The J segment lost 2 bases and the V segment lost 5 bases, leaving 6 bases of the junction unmatched. Germline CDR1 is SGHTA and CDR2 is FQGTGA. This CDR3 is 14 amino acids long. CDR3 loop: CASSLGQAPYEQYF. In nucleotides, the CDR3 is TGTGCCAGCAGCCTCGGACAGGCCCCCTACGAGCAGTACTTC. Full variable domain (rest looked up from reference TRBV7-3 and TRBJ2-7): GAGVSQTPSNKVTEKGKYVELRCDPISGHTALYWYRQSLGQGPEFLIYFQGTGAADDSGLPNDRFFAVRPEGSVSTLKIQRTERGDSAVYLCASSLGQAPYEQYFGPGTRLTVT.

The V gene is TRBV18, the J gene TRBJ1-2; TRBD1 matches at 9 bases. CDR1 KGHSH and CDR2 LQKENI come from the germline V gene. The junction had 3 bases not matched to a gene; V was cut back by 5 bases and J by 5 bases. The CDR3 sequence is 13 residues long. DNA of the CDR3: TGTGCCAGCTCAGGAGGACAGGGGTATGGCTACACCTTC. The encoded protein is CASSGGQGYGYTF.

The J gene is TRBJ1-6, the V gene TRBV9; D may be TRBD1 (6 bases). This CDR3 contains 15 residues. Germline V CDR1 and CDR2: SGDLS, YYNGEE. The V gene lost 3 bases and the J gene lost 6 bases, with 13 bases spanning the gap. The CDR3, as DNA: TGTGCCAGCAGCGCCGGGACATCTGGTAATTCACCCCTCCACTTT. Its translation is CASSAGTSGNSPLHF.

V usage is TRBV6-2 or TRBV6-3 and J usage is TRBJ1-1; 7 nucleotides agree with TRBD1. The V gene end was trimmed by 4 bases and the J gene end by 1 base; junction bases not matched to a gene: 9. The CDR3 sequence is 16 residues long. Germline V gives CDR1 MNHEY, CDR2 SVGEGT. The CDR3 sequence: CASSSTGAGPNTEAFF. As DNA, the CDR3 is TGTGCCAGCAGTTCTACAGGGGCTGGGCCGAACACTGAAGCTTTCTTT.

The rearrangement links TRBV28 to TRBJ2-2, with 7 nucleotides matching TRBD2. This CDR3 has 16 amino acids. Germline V lookup: CDR1 MDHEN, CDR2 SYDVKM. With V trimmed by 8 bases and J by 1 base, 10 bases remained unmatched. CDR3 amino acids: CASWPHLAENTGELFF. DNA for the CDR3: TGTGCCAGCTGGCCCCACCTAGCGGAGAACACCGGGGAGCTGTTTTTT. Using reference TRBV28 and TRBJ2-2 for the parts outside the CDR3, the full variable domain is DVKVTQSSRYLVKRTGEKVFLECVQDMDHENMFWYRQDPGLGLRLIYFSYDVKMKEKGDIPEGYSVSREKKERFSLILESASTNQTSMYLCASWPHLAENTGELFFGEGSRLTVL.

This chain connects TRBV28 to TRBJ2-5; TRBD2 matches at 10 bases. V trimming: 5 bases; J trimming: 5 bases; junction bases outside the gene matches: 8. Germline values: CDR1 MDHEN, CDR2 SYDVKM. The CDR3 has 15 amino acids. CDR3 region: CASSTPSSGSETQYF. The CDR3 bases are TGTGCCAGCAGTACGCCCTCTAGCGGGAGCGAGACCCAGTACTTC.

This clone was seen a single time. Here the CDR3 reads CASSLLGGIGQYF. The CDR3 bases are TGTGCCAGCAGCTTATTAGGGGGGATAGGGCAGTATTTT. The chain uses TRBV7-9 and TRBJ2-3; perhaps D is TRBD1 or TRBD2 (6 bases each). Germline assignment: CDR1 SEHNR and CDR2 FQNEAQ (reference sequence). This CDR3 is 13 amino acids long. The V end lost 2 bases, the J end lost 11 bases, and 14 bases lay between the germline ends.

V is TRBV20-1 and J is TRBJ2-1; D not certain. The CDR3 is 11 residues long. The V gene's germline CDR1 is DFQATT and CDR2 SNEGSKA (reference sequence). The CDR3 sequence is CSLVPYNEQFF. The DNA for the CDR3 is TGCAGCTTGGTCCCTTACAATGAGCAGTTCTTC.

The chain links TRBV28 to TRBJ2-1; TRBD2 matches 8 bases. Unmatched junction bases numbered 19, after V lost 6 bases and J lost 6 bases. The CDR3 contains 18 residues. Germline V CDR1 and CDR2: MDHEN, SYDVKM. The chain's CDR3 is CASSRTGTRKKVGNEQFF. The CDR3 DNA reads as TGTGCCAGCAGCCGAACCGGGACTAGAAAGAAGGTGGGCAATGAGCAGTTCTTC.

V usage is TRBV4-3 and J usage is TRBJ1-4; TRBD1 matches 9 bases. Germline V gene sequence: CDR1 LGHNA, CDR2 YSLEER. J was trimmed by 7 bases and V by 4 bases; bases with no gene match: 10. This CDR3 has 16 residues. The CDR3: CASSPNKGQGREKLFF. The DNA for the CDR3 is TGCGCCAGCAGCCCGAACAAGGGACAGGGTCGTGAAAAACTGTTTTTT.

The chain couples TRBV2 to TRBJ2-7, with TRBD2 as a possible D gene (5 bases). The CDR3 covers 15 residues. Germline assignment: CDR1 SNHLY and CDR2 FYNNEI. The V end lost 7 bases, the J end lost 2 bases, and 18 bases lay between the germline ends. The CDR3 DNA is TGTGCCAGCACCCAGGTTCCGGGGATGGCCTACGAGCAGTACTTC. Protein: CASTQVPGMAYEQYF.

The chain couples TRBV7-6 to TRBJ2-7; 14 positions agree with TRBD2. The CDR3 runs to 16 residues. Unmatched junction bases numbered 4, after V lost 2 bases and J lost 4 bases. CDR1 and CDR2 from the germline V gene are SGHVS and FNYEAQ. The CDR3: CASSLSRLAGGYEQYF. CDR3 coding DNA: TGTGCCAGCAGCTTATCGAGACTAGCGGGAGGGTACGAGCAGTACTTC.

The chain uses TRBV6-5 and TRBJ1-3; maybe TRBD1 (6 bases). There are 15 residues in the CDR3. Germline CDR1 is MNHEY and CDR2 is SVGAGI. Trimming shortened V by 7 bases and J by 1 base, and 14 bases separated the two germline ends. CDR3 in amino acids: CASILDRGSGNTIYF. The CDR3 DNA reads TGTGCCAGCATCCTGGACAGAGGATCTGGAAACACCATATATTTT.

The CDR3 sequence: CASSPRLAGGREANVLTF. CDR3 sequence (DNA): TGTGCCAGCAGCCCCCGACTAGCGGGAGGTCGAGAGGCCAACGTCCTGACTTTC. The chain recombines TRBV4-2 with TRBJ2-6; 13 nucleotides line up with TRBD2. The CDR3 loop spans 18 amino acids. Per germline, CDR1 LGHNA and CDR2 YNFKEQ. The junction had 9 bases not matched to a gene; V was cut back by 4 bases and J by 6 bases.

V is TRBV19 and J is TRBJ1-6, with 7 bases matching TRBD1. The J segment lost 7 bases and the V segment lost 5 bases, leaving 5 bases of the junction unmatched. This CDR3 has 14 residues. CDR1 and CDR2 (germline): LNHDA, SQIVND (reference sequence). CDR3 DNA sequence: TGTGCCAGTAGTGCTGGGACAGACAATTCACCCCTCCACTTT. It is translated as CASSAGTDNSPLHF.

The chain carries TRBV5-6 and TRBJ2-5; the D call may be TRBD1 or TRBD2 (6 bases each). Germline-derived CDR1 and CDR2 are SGHDT and YYEEEE. The CDR3 loop spans 14 amino acids. The V gene lost 9 bases and the J gene lost 4 bases, with 19 bases spanning the gap. This CDR3 reads CATKGGPSSETQYF. In DNA form, the CDR3 reads TGTGCCACCAAAGGGGGGCCCTCGTCAGAGACCCAGTACTTC.